The 8 T cell receptor beta chains presented below share a single source sample, sequenced in a study of identifying expanded T cells in peripheral blood. Clones were sequenced by immunoSEQ multiplex PCR, and TCRdb holds only the in-frame ones, with some missing. The sample carries 75,000 to 95,000 clones, about 88% recorded once. The specimen sequenced was blood. The receptor source for this set is a person aged 18 to 70 in good health.

This chain links TRBV27 with TRBJ1-2; perhaps TRBD1 as D (6 bases). From germline, CDR1 is MNHEY and CDR2 SMNVEV (reference sequence). CDR3 length: 13 amino acids. Trimming removed 6 bases from V and 8 bases from J, with 16 bases in between. The chain's CDR3 is CASRAPHRVGYTF. CDR3 nucleotides: TGTGCCAGCAGAGCCCCCCACAGGGTCGGCTACACCTTC.

J is TRBJ2-7 and V is TRBV29-1; TRBD1 matches 7 bases. With 5 bases clipped from V and 5 bases from J, the junction kept 12 bases outside the gene matches. This CDR3 region has 14 residues. CDR1 is SQVTM and CDR2 is ANQGSEA in the germline V gene. CDR3 loop: CSVTLRVTGHEQYF. The CDR3 DNA reads TGCAGCGTTACGCTCAGGGTGACAGGGCACGAGCAGTACTTC.

CDR3 nucleotides: TGTGCCAGTAGTAGTATAAGTCCTTTCACCGGGGAGCTGTTTTTT. Its protein product is CASSSISPFTGELFF. The chain carries TRBV19 and TRBJ2-2; D unresolved. In germline, CDR1 is LNHDA, CDR2 SQIVND (reference sequence). V lost 4 bases, J lost 4 bases, and 13 bases lay in between. The CDR3 is 15 amino acids.

The rearrangement links TRBV5-6 to TRBJ1-1, with D uncertain. V was trimmed by 6 bases and J by 1 base, leaving 10 bases between them. CDR1 is SGHDT and CDR2 is YYEEEE in the germline V gene. There are 13 residues in the CDR3. The DNA for the CDR3 is TGTGCCAGCACAAGGCAAAGGAACACTGAAGCTTTCTTT. Protein product: CASTRQRNTEAFF.

There are a few counts of this clone. V usage is TRBV6-5 and J usage is TRBJ1-4; D not certain. This CDR3 has 14 residues. The germline gives CDR1 MNHEY, CDR2 SVGAGI. The V end was cut by 3 bases, the J end by 7 bases, with 12 bases between. CDR3 nucleotides: TGTGCCAGCAGTTATCTCAGTGGAGTTGAAAAACTGTTTTTT. Its translation is CASSYLSGVEKLFF.

The chain carries TRBV11-3 and TRBJ1-1; D uncertain. From germline, CDR1 is SGHNT and CDR2 YENEEA. The CDR3 consists of 13 residues. Trimming removed 1 base from V and 0 bases from J, with 3 bases in between. DNA of the CDR3: TGTGCCAGCAGCTTAGGGATGAACACTGAAGCTTTCTTT. Protein: CASSLGMNTEAFF.

In its sample, this clone was seen a few times. The chain couples TRBV2 to TRBJ2-7; D is undetermined. Trimming left V 6 bases short and J 3 bases short, with 15 bases between. There are 14 residues in the CDR3. Germline CDR1 and CDR2: SNHLY and FYNNEI. CDR3 sequence: CASSWNRPFYEQYF. The CDR3 bases are TGTGCCAGCAGCTGGAACCGTCCCTTCTACGAGCAGTACTTC.

J is TRBJ2-2 and V is TRBV14; D perhaps matches TRBD2 (5 bases). The germline V and J ends were trimmed by 4 bases and 4 bases, with 10 bases remaining between them. CDR3 size: 14 residues. Germline V gives CDR1 SGHDN, CDR2 FVKESK. CDR3 nucleotide sequence: TGTGCCAGCAGCCGGGCACGGGGCACCGGGGAGCTGTTTTTT. It specifies CASSRARGTGELFF.